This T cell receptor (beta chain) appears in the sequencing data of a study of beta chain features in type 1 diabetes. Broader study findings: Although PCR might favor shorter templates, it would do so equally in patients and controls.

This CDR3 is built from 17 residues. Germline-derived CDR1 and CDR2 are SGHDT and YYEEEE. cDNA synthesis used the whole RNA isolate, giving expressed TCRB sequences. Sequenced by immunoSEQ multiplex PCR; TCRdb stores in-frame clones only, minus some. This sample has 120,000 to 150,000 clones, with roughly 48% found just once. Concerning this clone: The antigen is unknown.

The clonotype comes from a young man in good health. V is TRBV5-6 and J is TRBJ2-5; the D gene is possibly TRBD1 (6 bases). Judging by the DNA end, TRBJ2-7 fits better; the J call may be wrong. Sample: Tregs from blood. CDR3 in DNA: TGTGCCAGCAGCTTTCCCCTCGGGGTAGGGGGCTCCTACGAGCAGTACTTC. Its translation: CASSFPLGVGGSYEQYF.